This T cell receptor (beta chain) was sequenced during a study of CXCR3-negative and CXCR3-positive naive CD8 T cells (dated by TCRdb to the late 2010s). For the wider study: In total, roughly 150 million TRB reads were obtained, or roughly 1.5 +/- 0.3 million reads per library. Diversity and physicochemical repertoire analyses were performed on about ten donors pooled from two independent experiments. Naive subsets from about 5 donors and memory cells from 3 donors were included in the TRBV-TRBJ cluster analysis.

What the research found in general, with its limitations: Surface CD5, linked to self-reactivity in mice, was comparable between naive subsets; TCR interaction strength was therefore also inferred from TRB CDR3 physicochemical properties. Repertoire diversity was comparably high in both naive subsets but much lower in memory CD8+ T cells. TRB CDR3s from CXCR3-positive naive cells showed higher hydrophobicity (lower Kidera factor 4), lower energy, and higher strength and volume indices than CXCR3-negative naive cells. Naive CXCR3-negative and CXCR3-positive cells from the same donor showed similar TRBV-TRBJ usage, whereas memory cells showed distinct patterns. Because CXCR3 expression was partially decreased after cryopreservation, freshly isolated PBMCs were used for most assays.

The CDR3 sequence holds 15 residues, the cysteine and phenylalanine included. This entry has no DNA. Concerning this clonotype itself: This receptor's antigen is unknown.

For each CD8+ T cell subset, flow sorting was done in triplicate, and roughly 320,000 cells per subset went directly into RLT lysis buffer. To keep memory contaminants out, a stringent definition of naive CD8+ T cells was applied: CD45RO-CCR7+CD27+CD95-. Using standard density gradient centrifugation, peripheral blood mononuclear cells were isolated from buffy coats. A FACSAria III was used to flow-sort naive CD8+ T cells into CXCR3-negative and CXCR3-positive populations. An RNeasy Mini Kit was used to extract total RNA from the sorted cells. These reads were obtained on a NextSeq 550. The Human TCR Profiling Kit (MiLaboratory) was used to prepare UMI-labeled 5' RACE TRB cDNA libraries. The full amount of extracted RNA was used for cDNA synthesis, and the full amount of resulting cDNA was used for PCR amplification. The libraries were made side by side, with each library going through the same number of PCR cycles. In the paper's pipeline: MIGEC and MiXCR extracted about 53,000 +/- 10,000 unique UMI-labeled TRB cDNA molecules per library, requiring at least two reads per UMI. Each library averaged around 40,000 +/- 10,000 functional in-frame TRB CDR3 nucleotide clonotypes without stop codons. After downsampling to 5000 UMI-labeled TRB molecules per sample, diversity metrics such as normalized Shannon-Wiener and Chao1 were calculated in VDJtools. VDJtools computed clonotype-size-weighted physicochemical properties of the central five CDR3 residues: interaction energy, strength, volume and Kidera factor 4. Following reprocessing of the reads by TCRdb, the data hold one row per CDR3 protein sequence and no DNA is available. These V and J calls derive from TCRdb rather than the authors' analysis. The table of this sample itemizes tens of thousands of distinct CDR3 sequences. About 1.6% of the sample belongs to the ten largest clones.

This chain joins TRBV21-1 to TRBJ1-1. TRBV21-1 represents a pseudogene. The source material was naive CXCR3- CD8+ T cells from blood. The cell subset or site label for this specimen denotes: CD45RO-CCR7+CD27+CD95- naive CD8+ T cells lacking CXCR3 (TNR3-). The TCR was taken from a human donor in good health. Some clones in this sample may be carry-over from other donors' samples. The CDR3 region has the sequence CASSPLTTENTEAFF.